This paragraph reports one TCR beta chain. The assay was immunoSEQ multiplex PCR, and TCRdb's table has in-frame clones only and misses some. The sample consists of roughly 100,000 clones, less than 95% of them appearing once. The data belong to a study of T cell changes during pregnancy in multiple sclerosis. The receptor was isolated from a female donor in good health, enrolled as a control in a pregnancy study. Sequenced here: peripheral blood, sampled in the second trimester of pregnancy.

CDR3 bases: TGTGCCACCAGCCGAGTAACTAGTTACGAGCAGTACTTC. The encoded protein is CATSRVTSYEQYF. The chain couples TRBV15 to TRBJ2-7; weak D call: TRBD2 (5 bases). Germline V lookup: CDR1 LNHNV, CDR2 YYDKDF (reference sequence). Trimming took off 5 bases at V and 4 bases at J, with 12 bases between the two ends. This CDR3 is 13 amino acids long. The whole variable domain, filled in from reference TRBV15 and TRBJ2-7, reads DAMVIQNPRYQVTQFGKPVTLSCSQTLNHNVMYWYQQKSSQAPKLLFHYYDKDFNNEADTPDNFQSRRPNTSFCFLDIRSPGLGDTAMYLCATSRVTSYEQYFGPGTRLTVT.